The 19 T cell receptor beta chains in this list originate from one sample, sequenced in a study of T cell responses to AZD1222 COVID-19 vaccine. Libraries were prepared by immunoSEQ multiplex PCR; TCRdb keeps only in-frame clonotypes and omits some of them. The data hold about 110,000 clones, with 80% to 90% observed a single time. The sequenced sample was peripheral blood, obtained 28 days after the second AZD1222 dose. These receptor sequences come from an adult who received the AZD1222 COVID-19 vaccine.

The gene calls are TRBV11-3 and TRBJ2-7; maybe TRBD1 (6 bases). The germline V gene encodes CDR1 SGHNT and CDR2 YENEEA. This CDR3 spans 15 amino acids. Trimming pared 2 bases from V and 4 bases from J, leaving 15 bases between. Here the CDR3 DNA reads TGTGCCAGCAGCTTACCGACAGGTCGGGAATACGAGCAGTACTTC. Translating gives CASSLPTGREYEQYF.

The chain employs TRBV2 and TRBJ2-1; D call uncertain. Looked up from germline, CDR1 is SNHLY and CDR2 is FYNNEI. The CDR3 is 13 residues long. V was clipped by 4 bases and J by 5 bases, with 9 bases between them. The CDR3: CASSVLENNEQFF. The CDR3 DNA sequence: TGTGCCAGCAGTGTGCTAGAAAACAATGAGCAGTTCTTC.

The chain combines TRBV30 with TRBJ2-2, with 10 bases that match TRBD2. The CDR3 runs to 18 residues. CDR1 and CDR2 (germline): GTSNPN, SVGIG (reference sequence). V gave up 4 bases and J gave up 1 base; unmatched junction bases: 12. For the CDR3, the DNA is TGTGCCTGGACCCTCGGGGTAGCGGGAGGCTTGAACACCGGGGAGCTGTTTTTT. Its protein is CAWTLGVAGGLNTGELFF.

V gene TRBV5-5 combines with J gene TRBJ1-3, with D perhaps matching TRBD1 (5 bases). This CDR3 spans 16 amino acids. Trimming stripped 4 bases from V and 0 bases from J, with 14 bases between. CDR1 and CDR2 from the germline V gene are SGHKS and YYEKEE (reference sequence). CDR3 residues: CASSAGGTSSGNTIYF. As DNA, the CDR3 is TGTGCCAGCAGCGCGGGCGGGACTTCCTCTGGAAACACCATATATTTT.

This chain uses TRBV18 with TRBJ2-3; TRBD2 matches 10 bases. From germline, CDR1 is KGHSH and CDR2 LQKENI. V dropped 3 bases and J dropped 6; count of bases not matched to a gene: 6. The CDR3 has 15 residues. This CDR3 reads CASSPLAGGMDTQYF. CDR3 nucleotides: TGTGCCAGCTCACCTTTAGCGGGGGGCATGGATACGCAGTATTTT.

This chain links TRBV18 with TRBJ2-2, with D perhaps TRBD2 (6 bases). V lost 0 bases and J 6 bases, leaving 8 bases between the germline ends. CDR1 is KGHSH and CDR2 is LQKENI in the germline V gene. The CDR3 is 14 residues long. CDR3 sequence reads: CASSPPSSAGELFF. The CDR3 nucleotides are TGTGCCAGCTCACCACCGTCTAGCGCCGGGGAGCTGTTTTTT.

The V call is TRBV18, the J call TRBJ1-3; D may be TRBD1 (5 bases). Germline-derived CDR1 and CDR2 are KGHSH and LQKENI. The CDR3 contains 15 residues. The ends were cut back, 2 bases at V and 2 bases at J, with 10 bases in the middle. CDR3 sequence: CASSPNGDPGNTIYF. CDR3 coding DNA: TGTGCCAGCTCACCAAACGGGGACCCTGGAAACACCATATATTTT.

V is TRBV11-2 and J is TRBJ2-6; TRBD1 matches 9 bases. There are 15 residues in the CDR3. V gave up 4 bases and J gave up 5 bases; unmatched junction bases: 3. The germline CDR1 and CDR2 sequences are SGHAT and FQNNGV. The CDR3, as DNA: TGTGCCAGCAGCTGGGGGACAGGGTGGGCCAACGTCCTGACTTTC. Protein sequence: CASSWGTGWANVLTF.

This clone is a singleton in its sample. The rearrangement joins TRBV23-1 to TRBJ1-2; D may be TRBD1 (5 bases). TRBV23-1 is treated as an ORF (open reading frame) with a function not yet certain. The V gene lost 0 bases and the J gene lost 13 bases, with 15 bases spanning the gap. There are 13 residues in the CDR3. The CDR3 sequence: CASSQSRGGEVTF. The CDR3 DNA sequence: TGCGCCAGCAGTCAATCCCGGGGGGGGGAGGTCACCTTC.

The chain's CDR3 is CATSRGGTGAYEQYF. CDR3 nucleotides: TGTGCCACCAGCAGAGGGGGAACGGGGGCCTACGAGCAGTACTTC. This sequence joins TRBV15 and TRBJ2-7, with a possible D match to TRBD2 (6 bases). The CDR3 covers 15 residues. The V and J ends lost 1 base and 2 bases respectively, with 12 bases between them. The germline V gene encodes CDR1 LNHNV and CDR2 YYDKDF (reference sequence).

V gene TRBV10-3 combines with J gene TRBJ1-4; TRBD1 is a possible D gene (5 bases). This CDR3 has 12 amino acids. Germline V CDR1 and CDR2: ENHRY, SYGVKD. With 7 bases removed from V and 6 bases from J, the gap between germline ends came to 9 bases. The DNA of the CDR3 is TGTGCCATCAAGGGAGGGGATGAAAAACTGTTTTTT. Residues: CAIKGGDEKLFF.

The chain uses TRBV15 and TRBJ1-1; D unresolved. The length of the CDR3 is 13 residues. CDR1 LNHNV and CDR2 YYDKDF come from the germline V gene (reference sequence). V gave up 6 bases and J gave up 3 bases, with 11 bases separating them. The CDR3 DNA is TGTGCCACCAGTCCGGTGCAGGACACTGAAGCTTTCTTT. Residues: CATSPVQDTEAFF. Full variable domain (missing parts from reference TRBV15 and TRBJ1-1): DAMVIQNPRYQVTQFGKPVTLSCSQTLNHNVMYWYQQKSSQAPKLLFHYYDKDFNNEADTPDNFQSRRPNTSFCFLDIRSPGLGDTAMYLCATSPVQDTEAFFGQGTRLTVV.

The chain is built from TRBV3-1 (or the pseudogene TRBV3-2) and TRBJ1-5; D gene uncertain. Trimming shortened V by 6 bases and J by 1 base, and 10 bases separated the two germline ends. This CDR3 is 14 amino acids long. Germline assignment: CDR1 LGHDT and CDR2 YNNKEL (reference sequence). The CDR3 DNA follows: TGTGCCAGCAGTTCAAGTTTAAGCAATCAGCCCCAGCATTTT. This sequence encodes CASSSSLSNQPQHF.

V and J are TRBV2 and TRBJ2-4; D may be TRBD2 (5 bases). V was clipped by 3 bases and J by 1 base, with 13 bases between them. This CDR3 has 16 amino acids. The germline V gene has CDR1 SNHLY and CDR2 FYNNEI. In DNA form, the CDR3 reads TGTGCCAGCAGTGAGAGGGTCGCGGTGGCCAAAAACATTCAGTACTTC. Its translation: CASSERVAVAKNIQYF.

The V gene is TRBV7-9, the J gene TRBJ2-7; D not resolved. Germline CDR1 and CDR2: SEHNR and FQNEAQ (reference sequence). This CDR3 has 12 residues. Trimming left V 5 bases short and J 3 bases short, with 8 bases between. CDR3 sequence: CASSTTVYEQYF. CDR3 nucleotides: TGTGCCAGCAGCACCACCGTCTACGAGCAGTACTTC.

The gene calls are TRBV19 and TRBJ2-3; 13 positions agree with TRBD2. V was clipped by 3 bases and J by 8 bases; unmatched bases: 8. CDR1 LNHDA and CDR2 SQIVND come from the germline V gene (reference sequence). The CDR3 loop spans 16 amino acids. The CDR3 DNA reads as TGTGCCAGTAGTATTGGGACTAGCGGGGAGATTGGTACGCAGTATTTT. Its protein is CASSIGTSGEIGTQYF. The variable domain in full, completed from reference TRBV19 and TRBJ2-3, reads DGGITQSPKYLFRKEGQNVTLSCEQNLNHDAMYWYRQDPGQGLRLIYYSQIVNDFQKGDIAEGYSVSREKKESFPLTVTSAQKNPTAFYLCASSIGTSGEIGTQYFGPGTRLTVL.

This chain links TRBV11-2 with TRBJ2-3; D may be TRBD1 or TRBD2 (5 bases each). CDR1 and CDR2 (germline): SGHAT, FQNNGV. With 0 bases removed from V and 6 bases from J, the gap between germline ends came to 10 bases. The CDR3 loop spans 14 amino acids. DNA for the CDR3: TGTGCCAGCAGCTTAGACCCGTGGGGGGATACGCAGTATTTT. Protein product: CASSLDPWGDTQYF.

V usage is TRBV4-2 and J usage is TRBJ1-1; D perhaps matches TRBD1 (6 bases). Looked up from germline, CDR1 is LGHNA and CDR2 is YNFKEQ. The CDR3 sequence is 14 residues long. Deletions cut 4 bases from V and 0 bases from J, with 9 bases between. The CDR3 protein is CASSPTGVNTEAFF. The CDR3 DNA reads TGTGCCAGCAGCCCGACAGGAGTGAACACTGAAGCTTTCTTT.

The rearrangement links TRBV4-1 to TRBJ1-2; D is ambiguous. Germline CDR1 is MGHRA and CDR2 is YSYEKL. The CDR3 length is 15 residues. Trimming took off 1 base at V and 3 bases at J, with 12 bases between the two ends. CDR3 amino acids: CASSQAPSPDYGYTF. The CDR3 bases are TGCGCCAGCAGCCAAGCCCCATCCCCTGACTATGGCTACACCTTC.